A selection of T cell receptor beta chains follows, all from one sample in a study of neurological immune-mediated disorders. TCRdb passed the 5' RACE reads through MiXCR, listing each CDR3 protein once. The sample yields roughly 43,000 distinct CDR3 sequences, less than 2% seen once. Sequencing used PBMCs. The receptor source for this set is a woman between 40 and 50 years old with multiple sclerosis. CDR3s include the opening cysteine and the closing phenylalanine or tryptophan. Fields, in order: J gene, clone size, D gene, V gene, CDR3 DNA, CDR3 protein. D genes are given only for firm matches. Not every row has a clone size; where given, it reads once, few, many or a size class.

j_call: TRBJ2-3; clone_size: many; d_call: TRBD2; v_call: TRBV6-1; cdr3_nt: TGTGCCAGCAGTGAAACCCCCGGACTAGTAGGAGATACGCAGTATTTT; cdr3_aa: CASSETPGLVGDTQYF
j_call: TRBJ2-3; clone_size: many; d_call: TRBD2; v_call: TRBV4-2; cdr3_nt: TGTGCCAGCAGCCTTAGCGGGGGGCAGGGAGATACGCAGTATTTT; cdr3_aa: CASSLSGGQGDTQYF
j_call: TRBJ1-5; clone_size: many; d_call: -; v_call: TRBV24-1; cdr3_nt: TGTGCCACCAGTGAGCACAGGAACAATCAGCCCCAGCATTTT; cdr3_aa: CATSEHRNNQPQHF
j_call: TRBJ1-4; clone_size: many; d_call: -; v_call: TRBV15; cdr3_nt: TGTGCCACCAGCAGAGAACAGAATAATGAAAAACTGTTTTTT; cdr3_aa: CATSREQNNEKLFF
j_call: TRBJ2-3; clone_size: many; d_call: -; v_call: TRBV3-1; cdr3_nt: TGTGCCAGCAGCCAATCGGGTGGAGTCACATTTAGCACAGATACGCAGTATTTT; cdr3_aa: CASSQSGGVTFSTDTQYF
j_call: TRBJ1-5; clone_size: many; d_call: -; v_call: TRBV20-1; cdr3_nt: TGCAGTGCTATTTGGGGGGCAGAGCCCCAGCATTTT; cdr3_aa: CSAIWGAEPQHF
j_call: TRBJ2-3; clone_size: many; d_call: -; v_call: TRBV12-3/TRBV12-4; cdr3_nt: TGTGCCAGCAGTTTCAGGCGGGGTCAAGATACGCAGTATTTT; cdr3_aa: CASSFRRGQDTQYF
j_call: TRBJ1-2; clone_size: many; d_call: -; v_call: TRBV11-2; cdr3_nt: TGTGCCAGCAGCGCGGACAGAAAAGAGGATGGCTACACCTTC; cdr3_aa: CASSADRKEDGYTF
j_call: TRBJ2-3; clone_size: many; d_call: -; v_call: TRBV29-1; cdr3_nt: TGCAGCGTTGGGGGGGGCCCCACAGATACGCAGTATTTT; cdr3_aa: CSVGGGPTDTQYF
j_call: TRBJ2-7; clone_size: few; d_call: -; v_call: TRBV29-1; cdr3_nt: TGCAGCGCCCTGACAGTCAACTACGAGCAGTACTTC; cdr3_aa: CSALTVNYEQYF
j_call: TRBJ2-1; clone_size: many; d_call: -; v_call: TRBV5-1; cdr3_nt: TGCGCCAGCAGCTTGGTAGACAATGAGCAGTTCTTC; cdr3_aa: CASSLVDNEQFF
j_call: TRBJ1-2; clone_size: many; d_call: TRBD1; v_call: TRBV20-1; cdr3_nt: TGCAGTGCTGGACAGGGAGTTGATGGCTACACCTTC; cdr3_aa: CSAGQGVDGYTF
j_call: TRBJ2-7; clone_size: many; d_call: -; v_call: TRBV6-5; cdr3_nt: TGTGCCAGCAGGTACAGCGTCCGCTTCGAGCAGTACTTC; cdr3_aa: CASRYSVRFEQYF
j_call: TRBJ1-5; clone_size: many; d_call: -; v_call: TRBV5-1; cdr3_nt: TGCGCCAGCAGCCAGGGACTGTTTAGCAATCAGCCCCAGCATTTT; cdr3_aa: CASSQGLFSNQPQHF
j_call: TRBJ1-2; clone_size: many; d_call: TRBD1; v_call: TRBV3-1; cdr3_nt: TGTGCCAGCAGCCAAGCGACAGGGGGTGACTATGGCTACACCTTC; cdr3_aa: CASSQATGGDYGYTF
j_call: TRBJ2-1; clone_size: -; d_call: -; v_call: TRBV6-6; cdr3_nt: TGTGCCAGCAGTTACTCCCCCCTCGCTAATGAGCAGTTCTTC; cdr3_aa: CASSYSPLANEQFF
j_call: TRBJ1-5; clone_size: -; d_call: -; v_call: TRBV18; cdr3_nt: TGTGCCAGCTCGTCGGGGGGCGACAATCAGCCCCAGCATTTT; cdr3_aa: CASSSGGDNQPQHF
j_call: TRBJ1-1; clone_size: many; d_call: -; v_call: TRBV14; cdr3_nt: TGTGCCAGCAGCCCTCGACTAGTAATGGGCACTGAAGCTTTCTTT; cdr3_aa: CASSPRLVMGTEAFF
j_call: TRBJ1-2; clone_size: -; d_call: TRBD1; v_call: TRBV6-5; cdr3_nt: TGTGCCAGCAAGGGGGCGGATAACTATGGCTACACCTTC; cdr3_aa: CASKGADNYGYTF
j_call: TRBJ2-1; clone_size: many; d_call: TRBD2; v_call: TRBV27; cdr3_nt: TGTGCCAGCAGTTTCACTCTGACTAGCGGGTTAGATGAGCAGTTCTTC; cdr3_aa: CASSFTLTSGLDEQFF
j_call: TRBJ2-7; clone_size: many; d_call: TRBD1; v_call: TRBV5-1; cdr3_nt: TGCGCCAGCGGGCGGTCTGGACAGGGAAATTACGAGCAGTACTTC; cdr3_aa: CASGRSGQGNYEQYF
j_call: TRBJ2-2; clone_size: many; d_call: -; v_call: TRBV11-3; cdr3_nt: TGTGCCAGCAGCTACGAGGTCCCCGGGGAGCTGTTTTTT; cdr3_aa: CASSYEVPGELFF
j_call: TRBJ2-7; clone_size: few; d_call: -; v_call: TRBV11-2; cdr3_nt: TGTGCCAGCAGTCCTCAGGAATCCTACGAGCAGTACTTC; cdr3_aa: CASSPQESYEQYF
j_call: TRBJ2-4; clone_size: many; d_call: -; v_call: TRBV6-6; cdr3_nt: TGTGCCAGCAGTTACATAGCGGTCCTAGCCAAAAACATTCAGTACTTC; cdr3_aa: CASSYIAVLAKNIQYF
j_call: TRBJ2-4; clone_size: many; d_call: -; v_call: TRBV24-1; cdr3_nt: TGTGCCACCCAGGACGACAAAAACATTCAGTACTTC; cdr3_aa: CATQDDKNIQYF
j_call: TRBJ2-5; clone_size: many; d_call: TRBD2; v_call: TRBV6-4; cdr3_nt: TGTGCCAGCAGAGGACTAGCGGGGGCCCAAGAGACCCAGTACTTC; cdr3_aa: CASRGLAGAQETQYF
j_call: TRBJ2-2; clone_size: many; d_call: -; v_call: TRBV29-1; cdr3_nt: TGCAGCGTTGAAGATCAAGACACCGGGGAGCTGTTTTTT; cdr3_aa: CSVEDQDTGELFF
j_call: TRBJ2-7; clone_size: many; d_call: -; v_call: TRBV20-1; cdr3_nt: TGCAGTGCCCCGTTTGGGAGCTCCTACGAGCAGTACTTC; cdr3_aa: CSAPFGSSYEQYF
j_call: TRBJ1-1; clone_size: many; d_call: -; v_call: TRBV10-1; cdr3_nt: TGCGCCAGCAGTGAGTCTACCGGTAACACTGAAGCTTTCTTT; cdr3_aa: CASSESTGNTEAFF
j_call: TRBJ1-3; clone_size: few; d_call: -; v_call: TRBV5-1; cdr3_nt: TGCGCCAGCAGCCTCCAGGGAGGTGGAAAAAACATATATTTT; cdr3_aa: CASSLQGGGKNIYF
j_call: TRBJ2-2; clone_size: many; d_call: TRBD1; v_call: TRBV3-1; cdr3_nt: TGTGCCAGCAGCTATGACAGGGGGCTGGGCACCGGGGAGCTGTTTTTT; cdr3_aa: CASSYDRGLGTGELFF
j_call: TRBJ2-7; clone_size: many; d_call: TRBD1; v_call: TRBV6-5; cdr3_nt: TGTGCCAGCAGAACCACAGGGGCCCTCAAAAACTACGAGCAGTACTTC; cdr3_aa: CASRTTGALKNYEQYF
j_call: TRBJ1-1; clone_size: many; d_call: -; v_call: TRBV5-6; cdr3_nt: TGTGCCAGCAGCTTAGCGGGGACGGGTGAAGCTTTCTTT; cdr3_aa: CASSLAGTGEAFF